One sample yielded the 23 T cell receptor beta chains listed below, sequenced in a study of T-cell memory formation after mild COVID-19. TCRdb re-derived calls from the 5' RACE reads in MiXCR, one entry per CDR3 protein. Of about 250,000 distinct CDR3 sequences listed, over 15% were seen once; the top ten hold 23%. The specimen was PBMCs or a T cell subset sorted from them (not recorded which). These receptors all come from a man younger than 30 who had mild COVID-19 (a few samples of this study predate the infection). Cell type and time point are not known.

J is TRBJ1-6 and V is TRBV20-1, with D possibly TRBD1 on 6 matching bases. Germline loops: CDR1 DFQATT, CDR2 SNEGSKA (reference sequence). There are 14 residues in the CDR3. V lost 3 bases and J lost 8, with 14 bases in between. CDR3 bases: TGCAGTGCTAGTCTACAGGGAGGCGATTCACCCCTCCACTTT. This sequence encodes CSASLQGGDSPLHF.

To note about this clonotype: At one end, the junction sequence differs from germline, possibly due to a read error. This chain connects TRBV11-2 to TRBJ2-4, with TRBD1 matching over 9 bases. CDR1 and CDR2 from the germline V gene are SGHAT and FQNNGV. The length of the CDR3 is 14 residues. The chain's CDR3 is CASSQWGLDRGNHF. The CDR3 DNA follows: TGTGCCAGCAGCCAATGGGGTTTGGACAGGGGAAATCACTTC.

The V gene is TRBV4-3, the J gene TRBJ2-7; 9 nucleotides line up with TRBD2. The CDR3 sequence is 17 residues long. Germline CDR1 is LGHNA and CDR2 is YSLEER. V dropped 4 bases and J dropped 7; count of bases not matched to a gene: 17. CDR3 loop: CASSLPGWVAGANEQYF. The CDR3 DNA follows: TGCGCCAGCAGCCTACCAGGGTGGGTAGCGGGGGCTAATGAGCAGTACTTC.

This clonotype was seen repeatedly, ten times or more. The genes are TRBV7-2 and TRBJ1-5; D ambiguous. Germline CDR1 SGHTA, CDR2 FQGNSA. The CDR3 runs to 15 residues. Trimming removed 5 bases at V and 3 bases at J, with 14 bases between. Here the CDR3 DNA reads TGTGCCAGCAGCCGCCTGAGTGGAGTCAATCAGCCCCAGCATTTT. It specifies CASSRLSGVNQPQHF.

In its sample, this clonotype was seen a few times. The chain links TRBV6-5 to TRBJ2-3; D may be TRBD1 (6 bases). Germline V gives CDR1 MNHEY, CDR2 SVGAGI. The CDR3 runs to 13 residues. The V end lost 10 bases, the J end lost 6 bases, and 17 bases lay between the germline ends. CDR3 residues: CATVLTGSDTQYF. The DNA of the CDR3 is TGTGCCACCGTCCTTACAGGGTCCGATACGCAGTATTTT.

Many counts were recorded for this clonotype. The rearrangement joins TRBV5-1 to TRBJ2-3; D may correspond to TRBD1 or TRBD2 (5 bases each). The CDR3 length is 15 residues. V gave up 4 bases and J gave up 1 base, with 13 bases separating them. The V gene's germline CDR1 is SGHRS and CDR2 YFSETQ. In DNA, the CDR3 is TGCGCCAGCAGCGAAGGGACCACTGGCACAGATACGCAGTATTTT. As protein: CASSEGTTGTDTQYF.

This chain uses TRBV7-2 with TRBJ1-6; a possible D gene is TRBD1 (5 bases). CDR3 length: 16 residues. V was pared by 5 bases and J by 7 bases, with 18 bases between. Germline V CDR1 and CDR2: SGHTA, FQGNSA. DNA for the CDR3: TGTGCCAGCAGCAAGCCTTTTGGGGAGGGGAATTCACCCCTCCACTTT. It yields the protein CASSKPFGEGNSPLHF. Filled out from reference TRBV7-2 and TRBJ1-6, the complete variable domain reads GAGVSQSPSNKVTEKGKDVELRCDPISGHTALYWYRQSLGQGLEFLIYFQGNSAPDKSGLPSDRFSAERTGGSVSTLTIQRTQQEDSAVYLCASSKPFGEGNSPLHFGNGTRLTVT.

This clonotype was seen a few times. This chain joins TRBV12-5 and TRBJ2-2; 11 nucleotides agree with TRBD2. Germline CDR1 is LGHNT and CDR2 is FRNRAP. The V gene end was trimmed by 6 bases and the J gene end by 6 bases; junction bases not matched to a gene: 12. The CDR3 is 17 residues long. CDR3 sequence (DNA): TGTGCTAGTGGACCGGAACTAGCGGGGGTATCGGCCGGGGAGCTGTTTTTT. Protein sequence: CASGPELAGVSAGELFF. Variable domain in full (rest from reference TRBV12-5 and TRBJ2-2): DARVTQTPRHKVTEMGQEVTMRCQPILGHNTVFWYRQTMMQGLELLAYFRNRAPLDDSGMPKDRFSAEMPDATLATLKIQPSEPRDSAVYFCASGPELAGVSAGELFFGEGSRLTVL.

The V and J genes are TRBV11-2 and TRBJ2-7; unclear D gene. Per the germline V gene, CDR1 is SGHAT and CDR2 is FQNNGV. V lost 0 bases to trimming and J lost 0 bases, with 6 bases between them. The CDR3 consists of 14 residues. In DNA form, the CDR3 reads TGTGCCAGCAGCTTAGAACCACGCTCCTACGAGCAGTACTTC. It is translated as CASSLEPRSYEQYF.

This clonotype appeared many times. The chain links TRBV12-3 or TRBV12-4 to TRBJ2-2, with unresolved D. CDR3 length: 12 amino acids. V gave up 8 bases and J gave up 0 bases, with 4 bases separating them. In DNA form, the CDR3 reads TGTGCCAGCGCGGCGAACACCGGGGAGCTGTTTTTT. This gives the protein CASAANTGELFF.

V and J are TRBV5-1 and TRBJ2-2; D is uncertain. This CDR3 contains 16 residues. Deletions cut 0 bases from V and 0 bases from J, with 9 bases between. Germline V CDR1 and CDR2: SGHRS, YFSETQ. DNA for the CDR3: TGCGCCAGCAGCTTGGACCCAGGAGCGAACACCGGGGAGCTGTTTTTT. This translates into CASSLDPGANTGELFF.

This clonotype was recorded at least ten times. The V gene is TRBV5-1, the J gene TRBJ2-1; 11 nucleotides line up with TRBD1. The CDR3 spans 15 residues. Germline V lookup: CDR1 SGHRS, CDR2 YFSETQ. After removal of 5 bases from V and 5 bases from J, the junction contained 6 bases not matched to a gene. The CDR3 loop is CASSWGTGGHNEQFF. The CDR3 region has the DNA TGCGCCAGCAGTTGGGGGACAGGGGGGCACAATGAGCAGTTCTTC.

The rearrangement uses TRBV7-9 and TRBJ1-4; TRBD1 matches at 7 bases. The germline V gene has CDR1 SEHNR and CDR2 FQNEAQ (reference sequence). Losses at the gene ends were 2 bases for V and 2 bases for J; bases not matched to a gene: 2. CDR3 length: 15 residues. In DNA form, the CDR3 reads TGTGCCAGCAGCTTACCGACAGGGACTAATGAAAAACTGTTTTTT. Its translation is CASSLPTGTNEKLFF.

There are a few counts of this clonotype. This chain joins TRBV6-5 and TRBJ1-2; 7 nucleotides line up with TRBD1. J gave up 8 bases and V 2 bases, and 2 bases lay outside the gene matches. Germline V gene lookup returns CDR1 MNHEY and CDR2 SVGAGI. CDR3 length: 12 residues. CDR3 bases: TGTGCCAGCAGTTACGGAGGGGGCGGCTACACCTTC. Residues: CASSYGGGGYTF.

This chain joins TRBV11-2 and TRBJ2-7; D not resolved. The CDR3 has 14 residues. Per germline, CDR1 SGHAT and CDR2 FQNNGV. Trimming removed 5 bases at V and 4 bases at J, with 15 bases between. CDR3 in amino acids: CASSQNRKRYEQYV. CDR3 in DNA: TGTGCCAGCAGCCAGAACAGAAAGAGATACGAGCAGTACGTC.

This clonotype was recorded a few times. DNA for the CDR3: TGTGCCAGCAGCTCCCGAAATGCGGGGGCGACCGGGGAGCTGTTTTTT. Its translation: CASSSRNAGATGELFF. The rearrangement links TRBV7-3 to TRBJ2-2; TRBD2 is a possible D gene (7 bases). The V gene lost 4 bases and the J gene lost 5 bases, with 17 bases spanning the gap. CDR1 is SGHTA, CDR2 FQGTGA, per germline. The CDR3 has 16 residues.

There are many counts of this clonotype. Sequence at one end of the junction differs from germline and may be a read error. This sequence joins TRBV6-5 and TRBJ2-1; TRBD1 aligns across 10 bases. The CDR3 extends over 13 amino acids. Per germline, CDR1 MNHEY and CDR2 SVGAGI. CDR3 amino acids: CASSFLPGQGFIF. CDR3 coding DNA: TGTGCCAGCAGTTTCCTACCGGGACAGGGGTTTATCTTC.

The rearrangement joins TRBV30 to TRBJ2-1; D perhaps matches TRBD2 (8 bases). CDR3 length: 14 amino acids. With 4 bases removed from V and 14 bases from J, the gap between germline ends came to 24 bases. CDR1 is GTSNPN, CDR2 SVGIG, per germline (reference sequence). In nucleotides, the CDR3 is TGTGCCTGGACCTTGAGACAGGGATGGCGGGGGGAGTTCTTC. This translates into CAWTLRQGWRGEFF.

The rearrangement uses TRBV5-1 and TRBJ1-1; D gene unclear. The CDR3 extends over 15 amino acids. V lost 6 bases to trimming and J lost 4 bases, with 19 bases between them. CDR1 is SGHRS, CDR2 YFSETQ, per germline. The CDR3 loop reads CASTPGGWGFTEAFF. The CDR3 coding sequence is TGCGCCAGCACCCCGGGAGGGTGGGGATTCACTGAAGCTTTCTTT.

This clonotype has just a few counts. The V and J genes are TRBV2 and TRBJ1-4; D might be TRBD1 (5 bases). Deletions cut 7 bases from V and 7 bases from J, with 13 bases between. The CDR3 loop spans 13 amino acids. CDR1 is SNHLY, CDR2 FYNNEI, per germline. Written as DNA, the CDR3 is TGTGCCAGCATGAGGGGATCTGGTGAAAAACTGTTTTTT. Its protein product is CASMRGSGEKLFF.

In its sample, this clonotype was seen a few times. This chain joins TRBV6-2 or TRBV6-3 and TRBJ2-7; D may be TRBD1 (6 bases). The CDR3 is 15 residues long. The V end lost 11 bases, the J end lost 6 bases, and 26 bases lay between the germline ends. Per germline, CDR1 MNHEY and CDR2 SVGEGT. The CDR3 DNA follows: TGTGCCGGGGCCGCCGATGGAGCAAGACAGGTCGAGCAGTACTTC. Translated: CAGAADGARQVEQYF.

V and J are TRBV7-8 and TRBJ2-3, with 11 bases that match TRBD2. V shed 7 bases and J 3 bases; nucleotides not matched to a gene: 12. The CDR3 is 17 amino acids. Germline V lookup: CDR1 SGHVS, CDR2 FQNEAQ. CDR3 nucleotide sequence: TGTGCCAGCAACTCGATTCTAGCGGGGGGACGGACAGATACGCAGTATTTT. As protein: CASNSILAGGRTDTQYF.

CDR3 nucleotides: TGTGCCACCAGGCCCAGGTGGTCAGAGACCCAGTACTTC. Translating gives CATRPRWSETQYF. The chain links TRBV11-2 to TRBJ2-5; D is ambiguous. The ends were cut back, 10 bases at V and 4 bases at J, with 16 bases in the middle. CDR1 SGHAT and CDR2 FQNNGV come from the germline V gene. This CDR3 has 13 residues.